Presented here are 32 T cell receptor beta chains from one specimen sequenced in a study of blood T cell repertoires in COVID-19. TCRdb keeps only in-frame clones here, not all; method: immunoSEQ multiplex PCR. The sample includes about 95,000 clones, about 84% of them seen just once. Sequencing was done on a sample of peripheral blood. These receptors originate from a human donor in a cohort sampled during active COVID-19.

This chain joins TRBV12-3 or TRBV12-4 and TRBJ2-7; no reliable D call. CDR3 length: 11 amino acids. The germline V and J ends were trimmed by 3 bases and 4 bases, with 4 bases remaining between them. The CDR3 protein is CASSFRYEQYF. CDR3 bases: TGTGCCAGCAGTTTCCGTTACGAGCAGTACTTC.

The rearrangement joins TRBV19 to TRBJ2-1; D call uncertain. Germline V gene sequence: CDR1 LNHDA, CDR2 SQIVND (reference sequence). V was pared by 4 bases and J by 10 bases, with 14 bases between. The length of the CDR3 is 13 residues. The CDR3 loop reads CASSTQNLAEQFF. The CDR3 DNA reads as TGTGCCAGTAGTACGCAGAATTTGGCCGAGCAGTTCTTC. Using reference TRBV19 and TRBJ2-1 for the parts outside the CDR3, the full variable domain is DGGITQSPKYLFRKEGQNVTLSCEQNLNHDAMYWYRQDPGQGLRLIYYSQIVNDFQKGDIAEGYSVSREKKESFPLTVTSAQKNPTAFYLCASSTQNLAEQFFGPGTRLTVL.

This clone was seen only once. The chain is built from TRBV28 and TRBJ2-2; 8 bases match TRBD2. This CDR3 is 17 amino acids long. J lost 2 bases, V lost 5 bases, and 10 bases had no gene match. Germline lookup yields CDR1 MDHEN and CDR2 SYDVKM. The CDR3 spells CASSPDRGGFNTGELFF. For the CDR3, the DNA is TGTGCCAGCAGTCCCGATCGGGGGGGCTTCAACACCGGGGAGCTGTTTTTT.

The V call is TRBV3-1 (or the pseudogene TRBV3-2), the J call TRBJ1-3; 9 nucleotides match TRBD1. Germline CDR1 and CDR2: LGHDT and YNNKEL (reference sequence). The CDR3 length is 17 residues. Unmatched junction bases numbered 6, after V lost 1 base and J lost 2 bases. CDR3 amino acids: CASSQAGRQGAGNTIYF. As DNA, the CDR3 is TGTGCCAGCAGCCAAGCCGGACGACAGGGGGCTGGAAACACCATATATTTT.

J is TRBJ1-1 and V is TRBV29-1; weak D call: TRBD1 (6 bases). CDR1 SQVTM and CDR2 ANQGSEA come from the germline V gene. The CDR3 has 16 residues. In nucleotides, the CDR3 is TGCGCCGAAATCGGGGGGCAGGTGGGGGTGAACACTGAAGCTTTCTTT. This codes for CAEIGGQVGVNTEAFF.

V usage is TRBV6-5 and J usage is TRBJ2-3; 11 nucleotides agree with TRBD2. CDR1 is MNHEY and CDR2 is SVGAGI in the germline V gene. J was trimmed by 5 bases and V by 2 bases; bases with no gene match: 6. CDR3 length: 16 amino acids. The CDR3 nucleotides are TGTGCCAGCAGTTACCGCCTAGCGGGGGGCCGAGATACGCAGTATTTT. Encoded protein: CASSYRLAGGRDTQYF.

CDR3 region: CASRPGTGPSGYTF. The CDR3 DNA reads TGTGCCAGCAGACCCGGGACAGGGCCTTCTGGCTACACCTTC. The genes are TRBV6-5 and TRBJ1-2; 9 nucleotides agree with TRBD1. The CDR3 is made up of 14 amino acids. V dropped 6 bases and J dropped 7; count of bases not matched to a gene: 9. CDR1 MNHEY and CDR2 SVGAGI come from the germline V gene.

V usage is TRBV6-5 and J usage is TRBJ2-5; 11 positions match TRBD2. Germline loops: CDR1 MNHEY, CDR2 SVGAGI. The V segment lost 6 bases and the J segment 2 bases; nucleotides outside the gene matches: 5. The CDR3 covers 15 residues. CDR3 sequence: CASRTLAGDQETQYF. CDR3 sequence (DNA): TGTGCCAGCAGGACACTAGCGGGGGATCAAGAGACCCAGTACTTC.

The chain recombines TRBV6-5 with TRBJ2-7, with D perhaps matching TRBD1 (6 bases). This CDR3 comprises 15 residues. Trimming took off 6 bases at V and 2 bases at J, with 17 bases between the two ends. Germline lookup yields CDR1 MNHEY and CDR2 SVGAGI. The CDR3 region has the DNA TGTGCCAGCAGCCGTTTCCGGGACAACACCTACGAGCAGTACTTC. Amino acids: CASSRFRDNTYEQYF.

This clone has just one count. The chain uses TRBV9 and TRBJ1-1, with D tentatively TRBD1 (5 bases). Germline loops: CDR1 SGDLS, CDR2 YYNGEE. V lost 7 bases to trimming and J lost 1 base, with 11 bases between them. This CDR3 has 13 amino acids. The CDR3 nucleotides are TGTGCCAGCCAAAGGGGTTCGAACACTGAAGCTTTCTTT. This translates into CASQRGSNTEAFF.

This sequence joins TRBV7-9 and TRBJ2-1, with D possibly being TRBD1 (5 bases). CDR1 and CDR2 (germline): SEHNR, FQNEAQ (reference sequence). The length of the CDR3 is 14 residues. The V gene lost 0 bases and the J gene lost 7 bases, with 10 bases spanning the gap. This chain's CDR3 is CASSLAVGVNEQFF. In DNA, the CDR3 is TGTGCCAGCAGCTTAGCGGTAGGGGTGAATGAGCAGTTCTTC.

This clone was seen just once. This chain joins TRBV6-5 and TRBJ2-3, with 7 bases identical to TRBD2. Germline values: CDR1 MNHEY, CDR2 SVGAGI. The CDR3 runs 16 residues. With V trimmed by 0 bases and J by 1 base, 4 bases remained unmatched. The CDR3, as DNA: TGTGCCAGCAGTTACTCGTCAGGGAGGGGCACAGATACGCAGTATTTT. This encodes CASSYSSGRGTDTQYF.

The gene calls are TRBV7-9 and TRBJ2-7; TRBD1 is a possible D gene (6 bases). The CDR3 loop spans 14 amino acids. CDR1 is SEHNR, CDR2 FQNEAQ, per germline (reference sequence). Between the trimmed V and J ends, which lost 8 bases and 0 bases, there was a span of 14 bases. CDR3: CASQYGGGSYEQYF. CDR3 bases: TGTGCCAGCCAATATGGGGGCGGCTCCTACGAGCAGTACTTC.

This chain uses TRBV10-2 with TRBJ1-1; D gene uncertain. The germline V gene encodes CDR1 WSHSY and CDR2 SAAADI. The CDR3 is made up of 13 amino acids. V lost 2 bases, J lost 4 bases, and 8 bases lay in between. The CDR3 bases are TGCGCCAGCAGTGAGGCACCCGGCACTGAAGCTTTCTTT. Protein sequence: CASSEAPGTEAFF.

This rearrangement joins TRBV19 to TRBJ1-2; 7 nucleotides agree with TRBD1. CDR3 length equals 15 residues. V shed 0 bases, J shed 6 bases, and the junction held 7 bases outside the gene matches. CDR1 and CDR2 (germline): LNHDA, SQIVND (reference sequence). The CDR3 sequence is CASSIEGPTGDGYTF. The CDR3 bases are TGTGCCAGTAGTATAGAGGGACCCACAGGGGATGGCTACACCTTC.

The rearrangement links TRBV15 to TRBJ2-1; TRBD2 matches at 8 bases. The V gene end was trimmed by 0 bases and the J gene end by 0 bases; junction bases not matched to a gene: 1. Germline assignment: CDR1 LNHNV and CDR2 YYDKDF (reference sequence). CDR3 length: 16 residues. The CDR3 sequence is CATSREGTSSYNEQFF. CDR3 bases: TGTGCCACCAGCAGAGAAGGGACTAGCTCCTACAATGAGCAGTTCTTC.

The rearrangement joins TRBV21-1 to TRBJ2-1; the listed D gene, TRBD1, was not tested against the DNA. TRBV21-1 is termed a pseudogene. The CDR3 is made up of 17 amino acids. DNA of the CDR3: TGTGCCAGCAGCCGACTTAGGAGGCAGGGGTTCTACAATGAGCAGTTCTTC. As protein: CASSRLRRQGFYNEQFF.

The chain uses TRBV4-2 and TRBJ2-7, with TRBD1 identical over 11 bases. This CDR3 is built from 16 residues. The germline V gene has CDR1 LGHNA and CDR2 YNFKEQ. V dropped 0 bases and J dropped 2; count of bases not matched to a gene: 3. CDR3 residues: CASSQEDRGPTYEQYF. Written as DNA, the CDR3 is TGTGCCAGCAGCCAAGAGGACAGGGGGCCCACCTACGAGCAGTACTTC.

The gene calls are TRBV6-5 and TRBJ1-6, with TRBD1 matching over 9 bases. The CDR3 loop spans 13 amino acids. Germline CDR1 MNHEY, CDR2 SVGAGI. The CDR3 DNA reads TGTGCATCAAACGGACAGGGGAATTCACCCCTCCACTTT. It is translated as CASNGQGNSPLHF.

The rearrangement links TRBV2 to TRBJ2-7; D unclear. The CDR3 has 14 residues. V was cut by 6 bases and J by 7 bases, with 19 bases left in between. Germline loops: CDR1 SNHLY, CDR2 FYNNEI. In DNA, the CDR3 is TGTGCCAGCAGCGGTTCCAATTACGAGTTGGAGCAGTACTTC. Its protein product is CASSGSNYELEQYF.

The chain is built from TRBV11-2 and TRBJ2-1, with 11 bases fitting TRBD1. With V trimmed by 3 bases and J by 4 bases, 5 bases remained unmatched. CDR3 size: 16 residues. Germline V gene sequence: CDR1 SGHAT, CDR2 FQNNGV. As DNA, the CDR3 is TGTGCCAGCAGCTTCGCCGGGACAGGGGGGTACAATGAGCAGTTCTTC. Translating it yields CASSFAGTGGYNEQFF.

This sequence joins TRBV7-2 and TRBJ2-7; possibly TRBD1 for D (7 bases). V lost 1 base to trimming and J lost 2 bases, with 12 bases between them. Germline-derived CDR1 and CDR2 are SGHTA and FQGNSA. CDR3 length equals 15 residues. The CDR3: CASSLDPGGTYEQYF. The CDR3 region has the DNA TGTGCCAGCAGCTTAGATCCAGGGGGGACCTACGAGCAGTACTTC.

The V gene is TRBV24-1, the J gene TRBJ1-4; 10 bases are shared with TRBD1. This CDR3 spans 14 amino acids. V was clipped by 6 bases and J by 5 bases; unmatched bases: 2. Looked up from germline, CDR1 is KGHDR and CDR2 is SFDVKD. Written as DNA, the CDR3 is TGTGCCACCAGTAAGGGACAGGGGAATGAAAAACTGTTTTTT. Encoded protein: CATSKGQGNEKLFF.

The CDR3 is CASSQTSGFSPSYEQYF. DNA of the CDR3: TGCGCCAGCAGCCAAACTAGCGGGTTCAGTCCCTCCTACGAGCAGTACTTC. The chain is built from TRBV4-1 and TRBJ2-7, with 9 bases aligning to TRBD2. CDR3 length: 17 amino acids. Germline CDR1 reads MGHRA; CDR2 reads YSYEKL. V lost 2 bases and J lost 0; bases outside the gene matches: 8.

The chain joins TRBV27 to TRBJ1-4; 7 bases fit TRBD1. CDR3 length: 16 amino acids. With V trimmed by 6 bases and J by 8 bases, 15 bases remained unmatched. Germline CDR1 is MNHEY and CDR2 is SMNVEV (reference sequence). The CDR3 DNA follows: TGTGCCAGCAGCTGGGTGGACAGGTTGTTTTGGGAAAAACTGTTTTTT. Its protein is CASSWVDRLFWEKLFF.

This clone was counted only a few times. The V and J genes are TRBV10-1 and TRBJ1-6, with D possibly matching TRBD1 (6 bases). Germline lookup yields CDR1 WNHNN and CDR2 SYGVQD (reference sequence). Trimming left V 7 bases short and J 5 bases short, with 27 bases between. The CDR3 sequence is 19 residues long. CDR3 sequence reads: CASTLIQVQGYWNNSPLHF. The CDR3 DNA sequence: TGCGCCAGCACCCTGATTCAGGTGCAGGGGTATTGGAATAATTCACCCCTCCACTTT.

CDR3 amino acids: CASSYPGTLFQFF. The CDR3 DNA is TGTGCCAGCAGTTACCCCGGGACACTCTTCCAGTTCTTC. J is TRBJ2-1 and V is TRBV6-2 or TRBV6-3; possibly TRBD1 for D (6 bases). This CDR3 region has 13 residues. The V gene lost 2 bases and the J gene lost 13 bases, with 15 bases spanning the gap. CDR1 is MNHEY and CDR2 is SVGEGT in the germline V gene.

The J gene is TRBJ2-1, the V gene TRBV7-6; 8 bases agree with TRBD2. Per the germline V gene, CDR1 is SGHVS and CDR2 is FNYEAQ. V was pared by 2 bases and J by 4 bases, with 7 bases of the junction left unmatched. The CDR3 is made up of 16 amino acids. CDR3 coding DNA: TGTGCCAGCAGCTTAATCGCTAGCGGGCCTTACAATGAGCAGTTCTTC. Translation gives CASSLIASGPYNEQFF.

In its sample, this clone was seen once. This chain joins TRBV7-9 and TRBJ2-7; the D is unclear. The CDR3 sequence is 13 residues long. Germline V gene data show CDR1 as SEHNR and CDR2 as FQNEAQ (reference sequence). V lost 3 bases to trimming and J lost 6 bases, with 12 bases between them. The CDR3 DNA is TGTGCCAGCAGCTTGATGGCAGGTGTCGAGCAGTACTTC. Translated, it gives CASSLMAGVEQYF.

The chain carries TRBV5-8 and TRBJ2-5; 11 bases map to TRBD2. The CDR3 runs 15 residues. V shed 2 bases, J shed 1 base, and the junction held 1 base outside the gene matches. Germline CDR1 SGHTS, CDR2 YDEGEE. This CDR3 reads CASSFTSGGQETQYF. The DNA for the CDR3 is TGTGCCAGCAGCTTCACTAGCGGGGGCCAAGAGACCCAGTACTTC.

This chain links TRBV24-1 with TRBJ2-5, with 9 positions matching TRBD1. Germline trimming cut 7 bases from V and 2 bases from J; bases unmatched to any gene: 10. This CDR3 region has 16 residues. CDR1 and CDR2 (germline): KGHDR, SFDVKD. CDR3 coding DNA: TGTGCCACCAGCCTGAGGAGGACAGGGGAACAAGAGACCCAGTACTTC. Translated, it gives CATSLRRTGEQETQYF.

The chain has TRBV7-6 and TRBJ2-3; TRBD1 matches at 9 bases. The V gene end was trimmed by 2 bases and the J gene end by 3 bases; junction bases not matched to a gene: 6. This CDR3 has 16 residues. CDR1 SGHVS and CDR2 FNYEAQ come from the germline V gene. CDR3 protein: CASSLSGQGWTDTQYF. The CDR3 DNA reads TGTGCCAGCAGCTTATCGGGACAGGGTTGGACAGATACGCAGTATTTT.